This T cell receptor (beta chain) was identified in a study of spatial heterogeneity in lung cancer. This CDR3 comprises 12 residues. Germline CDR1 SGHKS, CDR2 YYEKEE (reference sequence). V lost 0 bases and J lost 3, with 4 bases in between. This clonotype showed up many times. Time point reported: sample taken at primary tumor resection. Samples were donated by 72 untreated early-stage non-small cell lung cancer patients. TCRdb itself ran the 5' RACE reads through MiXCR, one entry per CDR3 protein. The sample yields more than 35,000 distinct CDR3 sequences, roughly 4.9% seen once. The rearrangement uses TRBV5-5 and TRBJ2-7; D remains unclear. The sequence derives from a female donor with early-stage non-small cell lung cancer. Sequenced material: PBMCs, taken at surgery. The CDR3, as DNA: TGTGCCAGCAGCTTGGACGGCTACGAGCAGTACTTC. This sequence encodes CASSLDGYEQYF.